These 18 T cell receptor beta chains came from one sample sequenced in a study of regulatory T cells in long-lasting Graves disease. Building of the TCR beta libraries involved iRepertoire HTBI primers and Arm-PCR of CDR3 regions. One entry per CDR3 protein, called by TCRdb with MiXCR from the multiplex PCR reads. The profile shows 400,000 to 450,000 distinct CDR3 sequences, about 16% of them singletons. As to time point: newly diagnosed GD, antithyroid drugs for less than 3 months. Preparation of the TCR library used RNA extracted from PBMCs. These same data were also listed under a study on T cells in Graves' hyperthyroidism and ophthalmopathy.

The material was peripheral blood mononuclear cells (PBMCs), obtained at new diagnosis, from a patient treated with antithyroid drugs. The origin of the receptors is a woman in her twenties or thirties with Graves disease.

The CDR3 reads CASSLPDSGANEQFF. The DNA for the CDR3 is TGCGCCAGCAGCTTGCCCGATTCAGGGGCCAATGAGCAGTTCTTC. This sequence joins TRBV5-1 and TRBJ2-1; tentative D call: TRBD1 (6 bases). V was clipped by 1 base and J by 6 bases, with 14 bases between them. CDR1 and CDR2 (germline): SGHRS, YFSETQ. The CDR3 totals 15 residues.

The CDR3 loop is CASSFGGLAGVGNTGELFF. DNA of the CDR3: TGTGCCAGCAGCTTTGGCGGACTAGCGGGTGTAGGGAACACCGGGGAGCTGTTTTTT. This chain joins TRBV11-2 and TRBJ2-2; TRBD2 agrees at 11 bases. The CDR3 contains 19 residues. Germline V CDR1 and CDR2: SGHAT, FQNNGV. The V gene end was trimmed by 3 bases and the J gene end by 1 base; junction bases not matched to a gene: 10.

This clonotype was recorded many times. The chain carries TRBV12-5 and TRBJ2-6, with D possibly matching TRBD1 (5 bases). From germline, CDR1 is LGHNT and CDR2 FRNRAP. This CDR3 contains 16 residues. Trimming left V 0 bases short and J 0 bases short, with 6 bases between. Here the CDR3 reads CASGLVRGSGANVLTF. The DNA of the CDR3 is TGTGCTAGTGGTTTGGTAAGGGGCTCTGGGGCCAACGTCCTGACTTTC. Based on the CDR3 plus reference TRBV12-5 and TRBJ2-6, the full variable domain is DARVTQTPRHKVTEMGQEVTMRCQPILGHNTVFWYRQTMMQGLELLAYFRNRAPLDDSGMPKDRFSAEMPDATLATLKIQPSEPRDSAVYFCASGLVRGSGANVLTFGAGSRLTVL.

The V and J genes are TRBV27 and TRBJ2-1; maybe TRBD2 (6 bases). V gave up 6 bases and J gave up 1 base, with 13 bases separating them. The CDR3 totals 15 residues. In germline, CDR1 is MNHEY, CDR2 SMNVEV (reference sequence). This CDR3 reads CASSEEGRSYNEQFF. In DNA, the CDR3 is TGTGCCAGCAGCGAGGAGGGTAGGTCCTACAATGAGCAGTTCTTC.

The chain employs TRBV19 and TRBJ2-3; D remains ambiguous. V was trimmed by 3 bases and J by 9 bases, leaving 13 bases between them. The V gene's germline CDR1 is LNHDA and CDR2 SQIVND (reference sequence). This CDR3 spans 13 amino acids. The chain's CDR3 is CASSMIGHRTQYF. CDR3 coding DNA: TGTGCCAGTAGTATGATCGGGCACCGCACGCAGTATTTT.

This clonotype appeared many times. The chain carries TRBV2 and TRBJ2-3; 7 bases line up with TRBD2. The CDR3 loop spans 14 amino acids. Germline CDR1 and CDR2: SNHLY and FYNNEI. V shed 7 bases, J shed 2 bases, and the junction held 6 bases outside the gene matches. The chain's CDR3 is CASKASGSTDTQYF. The DNA of the CDR3 is TGTGCCAGCAAGGCTAGCGGCTCCACAGATACGCAGTATTTT.

V gene TRBV9 combines with J gene TRBJ2-1, with TRBD2 matching 7 bases. This CDR3 has 14 amino acids. J gave up 10 bases and V 0 bases, and 7 bases lay outside the gene matches. Germline values: CDR1 SGDLS, CDR2 YYNGEE. CDR3 in amino acids: CASSVAFRGVEQFF. The CDR3 coding sequence is TGTGCCAGCAGCGTAGCATTCCGGGGGGTGGAGCAGTTCTTC. Full variable domain (outside the CDR3, taken from reference TRBV9 and TRBJ2-1): DSGVTQTPKHLITATGQRVTLRCSPRSGDLSVYWYQQSLDQGLQFLIQYYNGEERAKGNILERFSAQQFPDLHSELNLSSLELGDSALYFCASSVAFRGVEQFFGPGTRLTVL.

This clonotype was recorded a few times. The chain uses TRBV6-5 and TRBJ1-4, with D perhaps matching TRBD1 (5 bases). Germline CDR1 MNHEY, CDR2 SVGAGI. Trimming removed 0 bases from V and 3 bases from J, with 8 bases in between. This CDR3 region has 15 residues. DNA of the CDR3: TGTGCCAGCAGTTACTCAGGGACCTCTAATGAAAAACTGTTTTTT. Translated, it gives CASSYSGTSNEKLFF.

This clonotype was counted a few times. The J gene is TRBJ2-1, the V gene TRBV5-1, with 8 nucleotides matching TRBD2. The CDR3 has 16 residues. Germline V lookup: CDR1 SGHRS, CDR2 YFSETQ. Trimming took 4 bases from V and 4 from J; bases not matched to a gene: 10. CDR3 sequence: CASSGRPSGPYNEQFF. The CDR3 DNA follows: TGCGCCAGCAGCGGGCGGCCTAGCGGGCCTTACAATGAGCAGTTCTTC.

This chain connects TRBV20-1 to TRBJ2-1, with 13 positions matching TRBD2. The germline V gene has CDR1 DFQATT and CDR2 SNEGSKA (reference sequence). The CDR3 sequence is 16 residues long. Losses at the gene ends were 3 bases for V and 3 bases for J; bases not matched to a gene: 5. The CDR3 DNA is TGCAGTGCTAGCCCCGGACTAGCGGGAGTCTACAATGAGCAGTTCTTC. It is translated as CSASPGLAGVYNEQFF.

V usage is TRBV28 and J usage is TRBJ2-7, with unresolved D. Germline V gene data show CDR1 as MDHEN and CDR2 as SYDVKM. Trimming took off 6 bases at V and 13 bases at J, with 22 bases between the two ends. The CDR3 runs to 13 residues. The CDR3 DNA reads as TGTGCCAGCAGCCCTCCTTGGGTACGGCAGAATTACTTC. Translated: CASSPPWVRQNYF.

This clonotype was detected ten times or more. The rearrangement joins TRBV6-2 or TRBV6-3 to TRBJ2-7, with D maybe TRBD2 (6 bases). V was clipped by 2 bases and J by 3 bases, with 11 bases between them. The CDR3 length is 14 residues. Germline-derived CDR1 and CDR2 are MNHEY and SVGEGT. The CDR3 reads CASSYGSGNYEQYF. As DNA, the CDR3 is TGTGCCAGCAGTTACGGTAGCGGAAACTACGAGCAGTACTTC.

This clonotype occurred many times. V is TRBV3-1 and J is TRBJ2-7; D is ambiguous. This CDR3 region has 12 residues. V lost 1 base to trimming and J lost 7 bases, with 8 bases between them. Germline lookup yields CDR1 LGHDT and CDR2 YNNKEL (reference sequence). CDR3 bases: TGTGCCAGCAGCCAAGGCGCCTCGGAGCAGTACTTC. Translated, it gives CASSQGASEQYF.

In this sample, this clonotype turned up many times. The rearrangement uses TRBV6-1 and TRBJ2-5, with D hard to call. There are 16 residues in the CDR3. Deletions cut 1 base from V and 5 bases from J, with 17 bases between. Germline-derived CDR1 and CDR2 are MNHNS and SASEGT. The CDR3 loop reads CASSEVLRWSGETQYF. DNA of the CDR3: TGTGCCAGCAGTGAAGTATTGAGGTGGTCCGGGGAGACCCAGTACTTC.

The chain combines TRBV4-1 with TRBJ1-3, with TRBD1 matching over 8 bases. The CDR3 totals 19 residues. V lost 0 bases, J lost 1 base, and 11 bases stayed unmatched. The germline V gene encodes CDR1 MGHRA and CDR2 YSYEKL. As DNA, the CDR3 is TGCGCCAGCAGCCAAGACCCGAGAGGACAGGGAAAATCTGGAAACACCATATATTTT. This translates into CASSQDPRGQGKSGNTIYF.

Concerning this clonotype: A read error is possible here, since a much larger clone lies one base away. This CDR3 is missing its conserved last phenylalanine or tryptophan, likely due to a read error. The genes are TRBV2 and TRBJ2-7; D is possibly TRBD2 (5 bases). CDR1 SNHLY and CDR2 FYNNEI come from the germline V gene. The CDR3 sequence is 13 residues long. Deletions cut 1 base from V and 7 bases from J, with 11 bases between. CDR3 in amino acids: CASSEEAGQEQYS. The CDR3 nucleotides read TGTGCCAGCAGTGAAGAGGCGGGTCAGGAGCAGTACTCC.

In the case of this clonotype: One end of the junction does not line up with germline, which may come from a read error. The V call is TRBV12-3 or TRBV12-4, the J call TRBJ2-2; no firm D call. CDR3 length: 15 residues. The DNA of the CDR3 is TGTGCCGGCAGTTTTATCGAAACGAACACCGGGGAGCTGTTTTTT. Translating it yields CAGSFIETNTGELFF.

This clonotype was counted many times. The CDR3 bases are TGTGCCAGCAGCCTCCGACAGGGAAAGAATCAGCCCCAGCATTTT. Translating it yields CASSLRQGKNQPQHF. The J gene is TRBJ1-5, the V gene TRBV3-1, with 7 positions matching TRBD1. CDR3 length equals 15 residues. Germline CDR1 LGHDT, CDR2 YNNKEL (reference sequence). V was clipped by 4 bases and J by 4 bases; unmatched bases: 7. The full variable domain, rest sourced from reference TRBV3-1 and TRBJ1-5, is DTAVSQTPKYLVTQMGNDKSIKCEQNLGHDTMYWYKQDSKKFLKIMFSYNNKELIINETVPNRFSPKSPDKAHLNLHINSLELGDSAVYFCASSLRQGKNQPQHFGDGTRLSIL.